This TCR beta chain is from a study of blood T cell repertoires in COVID-19. Study overall: Material from acute and convalescent COVID-19 was sourced from the United States, Italy and Spain. From T cells, B-cell-depleted T cells, or PBMCs came the material, which was cDNA or gDNA.

This clone was picked up one time. Patients in Seattle were enrolled during active infection, then followed longitudinally. Per the study methods: For nucleated cells, counts were estimated from reference gene primer amplification. The method was immunoSEQ multiplex PCR; TCRdb's version includes in-frame clones alone and lacks a portion of them. Clone size and the V and J calls come from that table; the DNA yielded D and trimming. The profile covers 100,000 or so clones, with over 85% appearing a single time and 1.5% to 2.5% taken by the ten largest. CDR3 length equals 14 residues. Germline V gene sequence: CDR1 GTSNPN, CDR2 SVGIG (reference sequence). The V gene lost 7 bases and the J gene lost 0 bases, with 15 bases spanning the gap.

The sample was peripheral blood. The J gene is TRBJ1-2, the V gene TRBV30; no reliable D call. The clonotype comes from a woman between 50 and 59 years old with COVID-19, enrolled during active disease. CDR3 nucleotides: TGTGCCTTTAAAATTCATACAGCTAACTATGGCTACACCTTC. Translated: CAFKIHTANYGYTF.